This is a list of T cell receptor beta chains from one sample in a study of radiotherapy plus CTLA-4 blockade in lung cancer. Repertoires were generated with immunoSEQ multiplex PCR, while TCRdb's copy carries only in-frame clones and drops some. This sample has 40,000 to 50,000 clones; under 80% occur once, and the top ten carry 9.8%. This specimen was peripheral blood, taken from a patient treated with radiotherapy plus ipilimumab. The receptors shown here come from a human donor with non-small cell lung cancer who had stable disease on radiotherapy plus ipilimumab. CDR3s include the opening cysteine and the closing phenylalanine or tryptophan. Each record gives: clone size, J gene, V gene, D gene, CDR3 protein, CDR3 DNA. A D gene is named only where the DNA matches it firmly. Size is omitted from some rows. Given values are once, few, many or a class for expanded clones.

abundance: .; j_gene: TRBJ2-2; v_gene: TRBV11-3; d_gene: .; CDR3aa: CASSFSFYGTGELFF; CDR3nt: TGTGCCAGCAGCTTTTCATTTTACGGGACCGGGGAGCTGTTTTTT
abundance: few; j_gene: TRBJ1-1; v_gene: TRBV27; d_gene: .; CDR3aa: CASSEQGANTEAFF; CDR3nt: TGTGCCAGCAGCGAACAGGGAGCGAACACTGAAGCTTTCTTT
abundance: .; j_gene: TRBJ1-2; v_gene: TRBV10-3; d_gene: .; CDR3aa: CAISESSPGANYGYTF; CDR3nt: TGTGCCATCAGTGAGTCGAGCCCGGGTGCTAACTATGGCTACACCTTC
abundance: few; j_gene: TRBJ2-2; v_gene: TRBV19; d_gene: TRBD1; CDR3aa: CASKGGTGWSGELFF; CDR3nt: TGTGCCAGCAAAGGGGGGACAGGGTGGTCCGGGGAGCTGTTTTTT
abundance: .; j_gene: TRBJ2-1; v_gene: TRBV6-1; d_gene: .; CDR3aa: CASSEEGVIPFF; CDR3nt: TGTGCCAGCAGTGAAGAGGGGGTCATTCCGTTCTTC
abundance: .; j_gene: TRBJ2-7; v_gene: TRBV7-3; d_gene: .; CDR3aa: CASSSYGGYEQYF; CDR3nt: TGTGCCAGCAGCTCTTACGGGGGCTACGAGCAGTACTTC
abundance: .; j_gene: TRBJ2-7; v_gene: TRBV7-9; d_gene: .; CDR3aa: CASSLIEGGEQYF; CDR3nt: TGTGCCAGCAGCTTAATTGAGGGCGGCGAGCAGTACTTC
abundance: .; j_gene: TRBJ2-1; v_gene: TRBV19; d_gene: TRBD2; CDR3aa: CASSMQVGGGRNEQFF; CDR3nt: TGTGCCAGTAGTATGCAGGTCGGCGGGGGGAGGAATGAGCAGTTCTTC
abundance: .; j_gene: TRBJ2-2; v_gene: TRBV10-1; d_gene: .; CDR3aa: CASSAIPGELFF; CDR3nt: TGCGCCAGCAGTGCTATCCCGGGGGAGCTGTTTTTT
abundance: few; j_gene: TRBJ2-3; v_gene: TRBV2; d_gene: .; CDR3aa: CASRATTRETDTQYF; CDR3nt: TGTGCCAGCAGGGCGACCACGAGGGAAACAGATACGCAGTATTTT
abundance: .; j_gene: TRBJ1-2; v_gene: TRBV19; d_gene: .; CDR3aa: CASSLGLLYTF; CDR3nt: TGTGCCAGTAGTCTAGGACTCCTCTACACCTTC
abundance: .; j_gene: TRBJ1-3; v_gene: TRBV7-2; d_gene: .; CDR3aa: CASSPRSGGSGNTIYF; CDR3nt: TGTGCCAGCAGCCCCCGGAGCGGCGGCTCTGGAAACACCATATATTTT
abundance: few; j_gene: TRBJ1-6; v_gene: TRBV4-1; d_gene: .; CDR3aa: CASSRGEGSSVGNSPLHF; CDR3nt: TGCGCCAGCAGCCGGGGAGAGGGATCAAGCGTCGGCAATTCACCCCTCCACTTT
abundance: .; j_gene: TRBJ2-7; v_gene: TRBV5-1; d_gene: TRBD1; CDR3aa: CASSSGTGAPLEQYF; CDR3nt: TGCGCCAGCTCATCCGGGACAGGGGCCCCACTCGAGCAGTACTTC
abundance: .; j_gene: TRBJ2-3; v_gene: TRBV11-1; d_gene: .; CDR3aa: CASSWRTDTQYF; CDR3nt: TGTGCCAGCAGCTGGCGCACAGATACGCAGTATTTT
abundance: .; j_gene: TRBJ2-3; v_gene: TRBV5-6; d_gene: TRBD2; CDR3aa: CASSLGTKGGDTQYF; CDR3nt: TGTGCCAGCAGCTTAGGGACTAAAGGAGGAGATACGCAGTATTTT
abundance: .; j_gene: TRBJ2-3; v_gene: TRBV5-1; d_gene: .; CDR3aa: CASSLTTDTQYF; CDR3nt: TGCGCCAGCAGCCTTACTACAGATACGCAGTATTTT
abundance: .; j_gene: TRBJ1-2; v_gene: TRBV7-2; d_gene: TRBD1; CDR3aa: CASSPTPGTGVRYTF; CDR3nt: TGTGCCAGCAGCCCTACCCCCGGGACAGGGGTTCGCTACACCTTC
abundance: .; j_gene: TRBJ2-3; v_gene: TRBV5-1; d_gene: TRBD2; CDR3aa: CASRNLAGSGLDTQYF; CDR3nt: TGCGCCAGCAGGAACTTAGCGGGGAGCGGCCTGGATACGCAGTATTTT
abundance: .; j_gene: TRBJ2-5; v_gene: TRBV5-6; d_gene: .; CDR3aa: CASSLDFQETQYF; CDR3nt: TGTGCCAGCAGCTTAGACTTTCAAGAGACCCAGTACTTC
abundance: .; j_gene: TRBJ1-2; v_gene: TRBV2; d_gene: .; CDR3aa: CASSEMLESNYGYTF; CDR3nt: TGTGCCAGCAGTGAAATGCTGGAGTCTAACTATGGCTACACCTTC
abundance: .; j_gene: TRBJ1-2; v_gene: TRBV7-2; d_gene: .; CDR3aa: CASSLGRVYGYTF; CDR3nt: TGTGCCAGCAGCTTGGGCAGGGTTTATGGCTACACCTTC
abundance: .; j_gene: TRBJ2-1; v_gene: TRBV30; d_gene: TRBD1; CDR3aa: CAWSQGVSGEQFF; CDR3nt: TGTGCCTGGAGTCAGGGGGTCTCAGGTGAGCAGTTCTTC
abundance: .; j_gene: TRBJ2-5; v_gene: TRBV18; d_gene: TRBD2; CDR3aa: CASSPRTSGEETQYF; CDR3nt: TGTGCCAGCTCACCCCGGACTAGCGGGGAGGAGACCCAGTACTTC
abundance: .; j_gene: TRBJ2-1; v_gene: TRBV7-9; d_gene: TRBD1; CDR3aa: CASSQTRYTGAGEQFF; CDR3nt: TGTGCCAGCAGCCAGACAAGATATACAGGGGCTGGGGAGCAGTTCTTC
abundance: .; j_gene: TRBJ2-5; v_gene: TRBV5-1; d_gene: TRBD2; CDR3aa: CASSLAWLAEAGETQYF; CDR3nt: TGCGCCAGCAGCTTGGCCTGGCTAGCGGAGGCCGGGGAGACCCAGTACTTC
abundance: .; j_gene: TRBJ1-6; v_gene: TRBV15; d_gene: .; CDR3aa: CATSRAGDFNSPLHF; CDR3nt: TGTGCCACCAGCAGAGCGGGAGATTTTAATTCACCCCTCCACTTT
abundance: .; j_gene: TRBJ1-1; v_gene: TRBV11-1; d_gene: .; CDR3aa: CASSLDGGNTEAFF; CDR3nt: TGTGCCAGCAGCTTAGACGGGGGGAACACTGAAGCTTTCTTT
abundance: .; j_gene: TRBJ2-1; v_gene: TRBV25-1; d_gene: TRBD1; CDR3aa: CASSVSGGGNEQFF; CDR3nt: TGTGCCAGCAGTGTGTCAGGGGGCGGGAATGAGCAGTTCTTC
abundance: .; j_gene: TRBJ2-5; v_gene: TRBV2; d_gene: TRBD1; CDR3aa: CASSEWGQPLRETQYF; CDR3nt: TGTGCCAGCAGTGAATGGGGACAGCCTCTCCGAGAGACCCAGTACTTC
abundance: .; j_gene: TRBJ2-5; v_gene: TRBV7-9; d_gene: TRBD2; CDR3aa: CASSFSGGGETQYF; CDR3nt: TGTGCCAGCAGTTTTAGCGGGGGCGGTGAGACCCAGTACTTC
abundance: .; j_gene: TRBJ2-1; v_gene: TRBV20-1; d_gene: .; CDR3aa: CSAGYYNEQFF; CDR3nt: TGCAGTGCTGGGTACTATAATGAGCAGTTCTTC
abundance: .; j_gene: TRBJ1-1; v_gene: TRBV5-1; d_gene: TRBD1; CDR3aa: CASSTSTGVLRTEAFF; CDR3nt: TGCGCCAGCAGCACCTCGACAGGGGTTCTGAGAACTGAAGCTTTCTTT
abundance: .; j_gene: TRBJ1-5; v_gene: TRBV11-2; d_gene: .; CDR3aa: CASSLAPGGNQPQHF; CDR3nt: TGTGCCAGCAGCTTAGCCCCAGGTGGCAATCAGCCCCAGCATTTT
abundance: .; j_gene: TRBJ1-2; v_gene: TRBV12-5; d_gene: TRBD1; CDR3aa: CASGPTGYNYGYTF; CDR3nt: TGTGCTAGTGGTCCGACAGGGTATAACTATGGCTACACCTTC
abundance: once; j_gene: TRBJ1-2; v_gene: TRBV9; d_gene: .; CDR3aa: CASSGRAGRDGYTF; CDR3nt: TGTGCCAGCAGCGGAAGGGCAGGGCGAGATGGCTACACCTTC
abundance: .; j_gene: TRBJ2-1; v_gene: TRBV6-6; d_gene: TRBD2; CDR3aa: CASSASGLYNEQFF; CDR3nt: TGTGCCAGCAGTGCTAGCGGCCTATACAATGAGCAGTTCTTC
abundance: .; j_gene: TRBJ1-2; v_gene: TRBV2; d_gene: .; CDR3aa: CASRAPVSRLGYGYTF; CDR3nt: TGTGCCAGCAGGGCACCGGTCAGCCGTCTAGGCTATGGCTACACCTTC
abundance: .; j_gene: TRBJ1-2; v_gene: TRBV6-6; d_gene: .; CDR3aa: CASSPGRGSNYGYTF; CDR3nt: TGTGCCAGCAGTCCTGGGAGGGGTTCTAACTATGGCTACACCTTC
abundance: .; j_gene: TRBJ2-1; v_gene: TRBV7-9; d_gene: TRBD2; CDR3aa: CASSTTVGGYNEQFF; CDR3nt: TGTGCCAGCAGCACGACCGTCGGGGGGTACAATGAGCAGTTCTTC
abundance: once; j_gene: TRBJ1-3; v_gene: TRBV6-1; d_gene: .; CDR3aa: CASSVTRGHSGNTIYF; CDR3nt: TGTGCCAGCAGTGTTACGCGGGGTCACTCTGGAAACACCATATATTTT
abundance: .; j_gene: TRBJ1-1; v_gene: TRBV7-2; d_gene: TRBD1; CDR3aa: CASSSGASRQGAPEAFF; CDR3nt: TGTGCCAGCAGCTCAGGGGCTTCCCGACAGGGGGCACCTGAAGCTTTCTTT
abundance: .; j_gene: TRBJ2-7; v_gene: TRBV5-1; d_gene: .; CDR3aa: CASSHDRNSYEQYF; CDR3nt: TGCGCCAGCAGCCATGACAGAAACTCCTACGAGCAGTACTTC
abundance: .; j_gene: TRBJ1-4; v_gene: TRBV7-9; d_gene: .; CDR3aa: CASSLVAETLFF; CDR3nt: TGTGCCAGCAGCTTAGTGGCGGAAACGTTGTTTTTT
abundance: once; j_gene: TRBJ1-6; v_gene: TRBV5-6; d_gene: .; CDR3aa: CASSQTQGLGSPLHF; CDR3nt: TGTGCCAGCAGCCAGACCCAGGGGTTGGGATCACCCCTCCACTTT
abundance: .; j_gene: TRBJ1-4; v_gene: TRBV6-5; d_gene: .; CDR3aa: CASSYWGRGTNEKLFF; CDR3nt: TGTGCCAGCAGTTACTGGGGGAGGGGGACTAATGAAAAACTGTTTTTT
abundance: .; j_gene: TRBJ1-3; v_gene: TRBV10-3; d_gene: .; CDR3aa: CAISESDGRGSGNTIYF; CDR3nt: TGTGCCATCAGTGAGTCGGATGGGCGGGGCTCTGGAAACACCATATATTTT
abundance: .; j_gene: TRBJ2-3; v_gene: TRBV7-8; d_gene: TRBD2; CDR3aa: CASSHGGGADTQYF; CDR3nt: TGTGCCAGCAGCCACGGCGGGGGGGCAGATACGCAGTATTTT
abundance: few; j_gene: TRBJ2-3; v_gene: TRBV12-5; d_gene: .; CDR3aa: CASGLVSDGKSGTDTQYF; CDR3nt: TGTGCTAGTGGTTTGGTAAGTGACGGTAAAAGCGGCACAGATACGCAGTATTTT
abundance: .; j_gene: TRBJ1-5; v_gene: TRBV30; d_gene: .; CDR3aa: CAWSTRDGQPQHF; CDR3nt: TGTGCCTGGAGTACCAGGGATGGGCAGCCCCAGCATTTT
abundance: .; j_gene: TRBJ1-2; v_gene: TRBV6-1; d_gene: .; CDR3aa: CASRQGAKDGYTF; CDR3nt: TGTGCCAGCAGGCAAGGGGCGAAAGATGGCTACACCTTC
abundance: .; j_gene: TRBJ1-1; v_gene: TRBV6-4; d_gene: TRBD1; CDR3aa: CASRHRGPNTEAFF; CDR3nt: TGTGCCAGCAGACACAGGGGGCCGAACACTGAAGCTTTCTTT
abundance: .; j_gene: TRBJ2-1; v_gene: TRBV6-1; d_gene: .; CDR3aa: CASNSGSYNEQFF; CDR3nt: TGTGCCAGCAACAGCGGCTCCTACAATGAGCAGTTCTTC
abundance: few; j_gene: TRBJ2-3; v_gene: TRBV30; d_gene: TRBD1; CDR3aa: CAWSIGQGADTQYF; CDR3nt: TGTGCCTGGAGTATAGGGCAGGGGGCGGATACGCAGTATTTT
abundance: .; j_gene: TRBJ1-1; v_gene: TRBV19; d_gene: TRBD1; CDR3aa: CASSKQGLNTEAFF; CDR3nt: TGTGCCAGTAGTAAACAGGGGTTGAACACTGAAGCTTTCTTT